The 25 T cell receptor beta chains below all came from one sample that was sequenced in a study of cytotoxic CD8 clonotypes in ibrutinib-treated CLL. Assay: immunoSEQ multiplex PCR; the TCRdb copy retains only in-frame clones and omits some. The data hold roughly 200,000 clones, with approximately 79% observed a single time. Material: PBMCs, obtained after 12 months of ibrutinib treatment. The receptor source for this set is a human donor with chronic lymphocytic leukemia.

The DNA of the CDR3 is TGTGCCAGCAGTCTGGCCAACTATGGCTACACCTTC. This sequence encodes CASSLANYGYTF. The chain combines TRBV28 with TRBJ1-2; D remains ambiguous. CDR3 size: 12 residues. Germline values: CDR1 MDHEN, CDR2 SYDVKM. V was trimmed by 5 bases and J by 2 bases, leaving 6 bases between them.

This clone was counted a few times. The rearrangement links TRBV9 to TRBJ2-1; D is ambiguous. The CDR3 consists of 8 residues. Deletions cut 4 bases from V and 13 bases from J, with 3 bases between. Germline V gene data show CDR1 as SGDLS and CDR2 as YYNGEE. The CDR3 region is CASSPQFF. CDR3 DNA: TGTGCCAGCAGCCCACAGTTCTTC.

This chain links TRBV5-1 with TRBJ2-5, with D perhaps TRBD1 or TRBD2 (5 bases each). The germline V gene encodes CDR1 SGHRS and CDR2 YFSETQ. V lost 1 base to trimming and J lost 10 bases, with 17 bases between them. This CDR3 is 14 amino acids long. The CDR3 bases are TGCGCCAGCAGCTTGTCGGACTCCCTGGGGGACCAGTACTTC. Amino acid sequence: CASSLSDSLGDQYF.

J is TRBJ2-3 and V is TRBV5-4; the match to TRBD1 covers 8 bases. Germline values: CDR1 SGHNT, CDR2 YYREEE (reference sequence). The junction had 4 bases not matched to a gene; V was cut back by 2 bases and J by 2 bases. The CDR3 consists of 15 residues. CDR3 bases: TGTGCCAGCAGCTTATCAGGGGGCCTCACAGATACGCAGTATTTT. Its translation is CASSLSGGLTDTQYF.

CDR3 nucleotide sequence: TGCGCCAGCAGCGCCCGCCGGGGTAGCAATCAGCCCCAGCATTTT. It encodes CASSARRGSNQPQHF. The chain is built from TRBV5-1 and TRBJ1-5; D is ambiguous. The CDR3 has 15 residues. V lost 4 bases to trimming and J lost 0 bases, with 11 bases between them. Looked up from germline, CDR1 is SGHRS and CDR2 is YFSETQ.

The chain has TRBV28 and TRBJ2-7; 9 nucleotides agree with TRBD1. Germline loops: CDR1 MDHEN, CDR2 SYDVKM. CDR3 length: 16 residues. With 5 bases clipped from V and 3 bases from J, the junction kept 11 bases outside the gene matches. DNA for the CDR3: TGTGCCAGCAGTACACCGGGACAGGGCTTCTTCTACGAGCAGTACTTC. It translates to CASSTPGQGFFYEQYF.

J is TRBJ1-1 and V is TRBV9; D is ambiguous. CDR1 is SGDLS and CDR2 is YYNGEE in the germline V gene. Trimming shortened V by 4 bases and J by 4 bases, and 14 bases separated the two germline ends. The CDR3 is 14 amino acids. The CDR3 bases are TGTGCCAGCAGCTTCATAGACACCGCCACTGAAGCTTTCTTT. Translated, it gives CASSFIDTATEAFF.

The V gene is TRBV7-6, the J gene TRBJ2-7, with D unclear. The germline V gene encodes CDR1 SGHVS and CDR2 FNYEAQ. The CDR3 totals 14 residues. Trimming removed 5 bases at V and 1 base at J, with 12 bases between. CDR3 region: CASSPPGDSYEQYF. For the CDR3, the DNA is TGTGCCAGCAGCCCCCCTGGAGATTCCTACGAGCAGTACTTC.

The J gene is TRBJ2-2, the V gene TRBV19; D gene unclear. Germline V gives CDR1 LNHDA, CDR2 SQIVND (reference sequence). Trimming left V 0 bases short and J 7 bases short, with 9 bases between. The length of the CDR3 is 14 residues. The CDR3 nucleotides read TGTGCCAGTAGTATAGATCCTAGGGTCGGGGAGCTGTTTTTT. It encodes CASSIDPRVGELFF.

Here the CDR3 DNA reads TGTGCCAGCAGCTTAGACCCGGGACAGCCCGCACATAAGCAGTACTTC. Protein product: CASSLDPGQPAHKQYF. This chain links TRBV7-6 with TRBJ2-7; 7 positions match TRBD1. This CDR3 region has 16 residues. CDR1 is SGHVS, CDR2 FNYEAQ, per germline. Losses at the gene ends were 1 base for V and 8 bases for J; bases not matched to a gene: 14.

The rearrangement links TRBV11-3 to TRBJ2-7; 8 positions match TRBD1. This CDR3 comprises 13 residues. CDR1 and CDR2 (germline): SGHNT, YENEEA. J lost 7 bases, V lost 5 bases, and 7 bases had no gene match. CDR3 sequence reads: CASSARGPQEQYF. The CDR3 nucleotides read TGTGCCAGCAGCGCCAGGGGGCCTCAAGAGCAGTACTTC.

This sequence joins TRBV9 and TRBJ2-5; D may be TRBD1 (6 bases). The CDR3 runs 14 residues. CDR1 and CDR2 (germline): SGDLS, YYNGEE. Trimming pared 4 bases from V and 4 bases from J, leaving 14 bases between. In DNA, the CDR3 is TGTGCCAGCAGCCTTGACAGGAATGTAGAGACCCAGTACTTC. It specifies CASSLDRNVETQYF.

The chain has TRBV4-1 and TRBJ2-1; 7 bases are a match to TRBD2. This CDR3 has 16 amino acids. J was trimmed by 10 bases and V by 3 bases; bases with no gene match: 15. Germline CDR1 MGHRA, CDR2 YSYEKL. The CDR3 region has the DNA TGCGCCAGCAGCCAGACCCGGACTAGAGCCCCAAGGGAGCAGTTCTTC. Its protein is CASSQTRTRAPREQFF.

The rearrangement uses TRBV19 and TRBJ2-1; 9 bases fit TRBD1. Germline values: CDR1 LNHDA, CDR2 SQIVND (reference sequence). Trimming at V came to 3 bases and at J to 14 bases, leaving 11 bases not matched to a gene. CDR3 length equals 14 residues. The CDR3 DNA reads as TGTGCCAGTAGTATCTCTCGAGGACAGGGGAGAGAGTTCTTC. It codes for CASSISRGQGREFF.

The rearrangement uses TRBV2 and TRBJ1-5; TRBD1 aligns across 11 bases. Per germline, CDR1 SNHLY and CDR2 FYNNEI. Unmatched junction bases numbered 9, after V lost 4 bases and J lost 7 bases. The CDR3 spans 16 residues. CDR3 sequence: CASSVDWDRGGQPQHF. CDR3 DNA: TGTGCCAGCAGTGTCGACTGGGACAGGGGGGGACAGCCCCAGCATTTT.

Of note for this clone: Different DNA sequences within this sample yield the same CDR3. The chain joins TRBV5-1 to TRBJ2-2, with 7 bases identical to TRBD1. Germline-derived CDR1 and CDR2 are SGHRS and YFSETQ. The junction had 0 bases not matched to a gene; V was cut back by 0 bases and J by 1 base. This CDR3 is 15 amino acids long. The CDR3 here is CASSLGQGNTGELFF. CDR3 in DNA: TGCGCCAGCAGCTTGGGACAGGGGAACACCGGGGAGCTGTTTTTT.

This chain links TRBV7-9 with TRBJ1-1; D is undetermined. V was pared by 2 bases and J by 7 bases, with 14 bases between. Per the germline V gene, CDR1 is SEHNR and CDR2 is FQNEAQ (reference sequence). This CDR3 spans 14 amino acids. CDR3 protein: CASSLSAQSYEAFF. CDR3 nucleotides: TGTGCCAGCAGCTTATCGGCTCAAAGCTATGAAGCTTTCTTT.

V gene TRBV2 combines with J gene TRBJ2-7; D perhaps matches TRBD2 (5 bases). From germline, CDR1 is SNHLY and CDR2 FYNNEI. The CDR3 runs to 14 residues. V lost 8 bases and J 6 bases, leaving 20 bases between the germline ends. CDR3 sequence reads: CASQATLVTSEQYF. The CDR3 region has the DNA TGTGCCAGCCAAGCGACACTAGTGACGAGCGAGCAGTACTTC. Together with reference TRBV2 and TRBJ2-7, the CDR3 gives the full variable domain: EPEVTQTPSHQVTQMGQEVILRCVPISNHLYFYWYRQILGQKVEFLVSFYNNEISEKSEIFDDQFSVERPDGSNFTLKIRSTKLEDSAMYFCASQATLVTSEQYFGPGTRLTVT.

This chain connects TRBV19 to TRBJ1-1, with D unresolved. CDR1 and CDR2 from the germline V gene are LNHDA and SQIVND (reference sequence). CDR3 length: 13 residues. The germline V and J ends were trimmed by 2 bases and 5 bases, with 9 bases remaining between them. The CDR3 loop reads CASSIKRGTEAFF. The CDR3 DNA follows: TGTGCCAGTAGTATAAAGAGAGGTACTGAAGCTTTCTTT.

The rearrangement links TRBV15 to TRBJ1-5; D might be TRBD1 (5 bases). Germline V gene data show CDR1 as LNHNV and CDR2 as YYDKDF (reference sequence). The CDR3 spans 15 residues. The V end lost 3 bases, the J end lost 0 bases, and 9 bases lay between the germline ends. Here the CDR3 DNA reads TGTGCCACCAGCAGGGGGGGGTCTAGCAATCAGCCCCAGCATTTT. Amino acids: CATSRGGSSNQPQHF. Full variable domain (rest looked up from reference TRBV15 and TRBJ1-5): DAMVIQNPRYQVTQFGKPVTLSCSQTLNHNVMYWYQQKSSQAPKLLFHYYDKDFNNEADTPDNFQSRRPNTSFCFLDIRSPGLGDTAMYLCATSRGGSSNQPQHFGDGTRLSIL.

The genes are TRBV19 and TRBJ2-5; 12 nucleotides align to TRBD1. From germline, CDR1 is LNHDA and CDR2 SQIVND (reference sequence). V shed 5 bases and J 4 bases; nucleotides not matched to a gene: 17. This CDR3 spans 19 amino acids. CDR3 in amino acids: CASSETGTGGRMTGETQYF. The CDR3 DNA reads TGTGCCAGTAGTGAGACCGGGACAGGGGGCAGGATGACTGGAGAGACCCAGTACTTC.

The chain couples TRBV7-3 to TRBJ1-2; 7 nucleotides match TRBD1. The CDR3 length is 14 residues. V dropped 2 bases and J dropped 2; count of bases not matched to a gene: 2. Germline CDR1 SGHTA, CDR2 FQGTGA. DNA for the CDR3: TGTGCCAGCAGCTTACAGGGGGGAAACTATGGCTACACCTTC. As protein: CASSLQGGNYGYTF.

The chain links TRBV30 to TRBJ2-7, with a tentative D call TRBD2 (7 bases). Germline V lookup: CDR1 GTSNPN, CDR2 SVGIG (reference sequence). Trimming stripped 4 bases from V and 7 bases from J, with 26 bases between. The CDR3 spans 16 residues. The CDR3 coding sequence is TGTGCCTGGACTGAGGGGGGGCGGTCCGACGTGGGTGAGCAGTACTTC. Translation: CAWTEGGRSDVGEQYF.

CDR3 in amino acids: CASSLEGTLYGGYTF. The CDR3 DNA reads as TGTGCCAGCAGCTTAGAAGGGACTTTATACGGTGGCTACACCTTC. This sequence joins TRBV7-8 and TRBJ1-2; the D gene is possibly TRBD1 (5 bases). From germline, CDR1 is SGHVS and CDR2 FQNEAQ. Trimming stripped 1 base from V and 7 bases from J, with 16 bases between. The CDR3 spans 15 residues.

V and J are TRBV30 and TRBJ1-3; 8 bases are a match to TRBD1. Germline V gene sequence: CDR1 GTSNPN, CDR2 SVGIG (reference sequence). Trimming cost V 3 bases and J 2 bases; bases outside gene matches: 9. This CDR3 comprises 16 residues. For the CDR3, the DNA is TGTGCCTGGAGGACAGGGGCAGGGAAGGCTGGAAACACCATATATTTT. Its protein product is CAWRTGAGKAGNTIYF.